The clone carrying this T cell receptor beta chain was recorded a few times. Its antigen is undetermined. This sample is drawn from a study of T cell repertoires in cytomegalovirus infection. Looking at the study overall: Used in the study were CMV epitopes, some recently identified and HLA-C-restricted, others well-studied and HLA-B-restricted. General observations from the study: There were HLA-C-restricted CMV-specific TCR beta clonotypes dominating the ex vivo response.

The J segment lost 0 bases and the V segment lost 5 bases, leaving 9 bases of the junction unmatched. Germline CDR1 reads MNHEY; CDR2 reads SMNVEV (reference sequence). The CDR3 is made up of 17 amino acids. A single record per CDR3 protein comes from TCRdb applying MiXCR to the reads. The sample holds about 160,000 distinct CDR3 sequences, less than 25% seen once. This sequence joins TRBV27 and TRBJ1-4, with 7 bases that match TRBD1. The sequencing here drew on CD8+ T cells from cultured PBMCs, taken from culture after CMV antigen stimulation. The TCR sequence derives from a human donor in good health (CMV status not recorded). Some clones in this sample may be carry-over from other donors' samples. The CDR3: CASSPQDRTATNEKLFF. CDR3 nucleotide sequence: TGTGCCAGCAGTCCTCAGGACAGGACGGCAACTAATGAAAAACTGTTTTTT.